The next 21 T cell receptor beta chains were all read from a single sample in a study of T cell responses to AZD1222 COVID-19 vaccine. Some clones are missing from TCRdb's copy, which holds only in-frame ones; the method was immunoSEQ multiplex PCR. The table shows more than 90,000 clones, with approximately 83% occurring only once. The specimen comprised peripheral blood, sampled on day 0 of AZD1222 vaccination. The receptors were sampled from an adult in good health.

The rearrangement uses TRBV5-1 and TRBJ2-5, with TRBD2 identical over 15 bases. There are 16 residues in the CDR3. CDR1 is SGHRS, CDR2 YFSETQ, per germline. The V segment lost 5 bases and the J segment 1 base; nucleotides outside the gene matches: 3. The CDR3 protein is CASRGGLAGGQETQYF. In nucleotides, the CDR3 is TGCGCCAGCAGAGGGGGACTAGCGGGAGGCCAAGAGACCCAGTACTTC.

The V gene is TRBV11-2, the J gene TRBJ1-3; the D is unclear. Between the trimmed V and J ends, which lost 3 bases and 0 bases, there was a span of 9 bases. The germline CDR1 and CDR2 sequences are SGHAT and FQNNGV. The CDR3 is made up of 15 amino acids. CDR3 sequence: CASSFLASSGNTIYF. CDR3 nucleotides: TGTGCCAGCAGCTTTCTCGCTAGCTCTGGAAACACCATATATTTT.

The chain recombines TRBV6-2 or TRBV6-3 with TRBJ1-1; TRBD1 matches at 7 bases. In germline, CDR1 is MNHEY, CDR2 SVGEGT. The CDR3 consists of 19 residues. V shed 0 bases, J shed 0 bases, and the junction held 13 bases outside the gene matches. The CDR3 here is CASSYSVNRDRKLNTEAFF. The CDR3 DNA reads TGTGCCAGCAGTTACTCAGTTAACCGGGACAGAAAATTGAACACTGAAGCTTTCTTT.

The chain uses TRBV5-4 and TRBJ2-2; possible D gene TRBD1, 5 bases. The CDR3 has 15 residues. Germline V gene sequence: CDR1 SGHNT, CDR2 YYREEE (reference sequence). The V and J ends lost 0 bases and 1 base respectively, with 7 bases between them. The CDR3 loop reads CASSLGQGNTGELFF. DNA of the CDR3: TGTGCCAGCAGCTTGGGGCAGGGGAACACCGGGGAGCTGTTTTTT.

The V call is TRBV5-1, the J call TRBJ2-2; possibly TRBD1 for D (6 bases). V dropped 7 bases and J dropped 6 bases, with 16 bases sitting between them. The CDR3 runs 14 residues. CDR1 SGHRS and CDR2 YFSETQ come from the germline V gene. The CDR3 region has the DNA TGCGCCAGCCAGGAACAGGGAATCGCCGGGGAGCTGTTTTTT. Its translation is CASQEQGIAGELFF.

This chain's CDR3 is CASSLERGGTQYF. CDR3 DNA: TGTGCCAGCAGCTTAGAACGGGGCGGTACGCAGTATTTT. The chain carries TRBV11-2 and TRBJ2-3; D possibly matches TRBD1 or TRBD2 (5 bases each). Trimming pared 0 bases from V and 8 bases from J, leaving 9 bases between. The length of the CDR3 is 13 residues. Germline V gene sequence: CDR1 SGHAT, CDR2 FQNNGV.

The CDR3 sequence: CASSEFAGGGEKLFF. The CDR3 DNA reads as TGTGCCAGCAGTGAATTCGCAGGGGGGGGTGAAAAACTGTTTTTT. The chain couples TRBV25-1 to TRBJ1-4; 7 bases fit TRBD1. The J segment lost 7 bases and the V segment lost 1 base, leaving 6 bases of the junction unmatched. The germline V gene has CDR1 MGHDK and CDR2 SYGVNS. The CDR3 is 15 amino acids.

This rearrangement joins TRBV4-2 to TRBJ1-2; TRBD1 matches at 8 bases. Germline V lookup: CDR1 LGHNA, CDR2 YNFKEQ. This CDR3 contains 14 residues. V lost 0 bases, J lost 8 bases, and 5 bases stayed unmatched. In DNA form, the CDR3 reads TGTGCCAGCAGCCAAGATAGGACAGGGAACGGCTACACCTTC. Its protein is CASSQDRTGNGYTF.

The V and J genes are TRBV28 and TRBJ1-5; D possibly corresponds to TRBD1 (5 bases). Per germline, CDR1 MDHEN and CDR2 SYDVKM. The CDR3 has 13 residues. The V end lost 6 bases, the J end lost 7 bases, and 13 bases lay between the germline ends. CDR3: CASSRRAIQPQHF. The CDR3, as DNA: TGTGCCAGCAGCCGCAGGGCCATCCAGCCCCAGCATTTT.

The J gene is TRBJ1-5, the V gene TRBV6-1; 7 bases line up with TRBD1. The CDR3 is made up of 15 amino acids. CDR1 is MNHNS, CDR2 SASEGT, per germline. J was trimmed by 0 bases and V by 5 bases; bases with no gene match: 4. The CDR3 spells CASSSGTASNQPQHF. The CDR3 DNA follows: TGTGCCAGCAGTTCGGGGACAGCTAGCAATCAGCCCCAGCATTTT.

This clone was seen just once. The rearrangement uses TRBV5-1 and TRBJ1-2; D may be TRBD1 (5 bases). The CDR3 has 15 residues. V dropped 3 bases and J dropped 7 bases, with 19 bases sitting between them. From germline, CDR1 is SGHRS and CDR2 YFSETQ. The CDR3 region has the DNA TGCGCCAGCAGCTCGGGGGAGGTCGTGGGTTTTGGCTACACCTTC. It codes for CASSSGEVVGFGYTF.

The chain has TRBV18 and TRBJ2-7; 9 bases agree with TRBD1. Germline lookup yields CDR1 KGHSH and CDR2 LQKENI. The ends lost 0 bases at V and 8 bases at J; junction bases unmatched: 8. The CDR3 extends over 15 amino acids. The CDR3 DNA follows: TGTGCCAGCTCACCACCCGGGACAGGGCTTAGGAAGCAGTACTTC. It is translated as CASSPPGTGLRKQYF.

This clone was seen repeatedly, ten times or more. This sequence joins TRBV19 and TRBJ1-5; possibly TRBD1 for D (5 bases). This CDR3 has 15 residues. Germline CDR1 is LNHDA and CDR2 is SQIVND (reference sequence). V lost 5 bases and J lost 4, with 15 bases in between. CDR3 sequence (DNA): TGTGCCAGTAGTGTGAGGGGTTTCGGGAATCAGCCCCAGCATTTT. Translating gives CASSVRGFGNQPQHF.

This clone was seen just once. This chain connects TRBV10-3 to TRBJ2-3; TRBD2 aligns across 10 bases. Germline V lookup: CDR1 ENHRY, CDR2 SYGVKD. CDR3 length: 16 amino acids. V lost 4 bases to trimming and J lost 2 bases; unmatched junction nucleotides: 6. CDR3 sequence (DNA): TGTGCCATCAGTGGTAGCGGGGGGAGTATCACAGATACGCAGTATTTT. It codes for CAISGSGGSITDTQYF.

The chain has TRBV5-1 and TRBJ2-5; the D gene is possibly TRBD1 (5 bases). The V and J ends lost 2 bases and 2 bases respectively, with 16 bases between them. The CDR3 length is 16 residues. The V gene's germline CDR1 is SGHRS and CDR2 YFSETQ. The CDR3 region is CASSLSGATWQETQYF. The CDR3 bases are TGCGCCAGCAGCTTATCTGGGGCTACTTGGCAAGAGACCCAGTACTTC.

The V and J genes are TRBV7-9 and TRBJ1-2; D remains unclear. The CDR3 consists of 13 residues. V lost 2 bases, J lost 6 bases, and 10 bases lay in between. Looked up from germline, CDR1 is SEHNR and CDR2 is FQNEAQ (reference sequence). The CDR3 region is CASSLSSLNGYTF. CDR3 coding DNA: TGTGCCAGCAGCTTAAGTTCGCTGAATGGCTACACCTTC.

This clone was detected only once. The rearrangement joins TRBV12-3 or TRBV12-4 to TRBJ2-1; D gene unclear. The CDR3 contains 11 residues. The V end was cut by 2 bases, the J end by 12 bases, with 8 bases between. This CDR3 reads CASSLTTGQFF. DNA of the CDR3: TGTGCCAGCAGTTTAACGACGGGGCAGTTCTTC.

The V call is TRBV29-1, the J call TRBJ2-4; D possibly corresponds to TRBD2 (6 bases). V lost 7 bases to trimming and J lost 6 bases, with 10 bases between them. The CDR3 sequence is 11 residues long. Germline CDR1 reads SQVTM; CDR2 reads ANQGSEA. The chain's CDR3 is CSAQAGNIQYF. Here the CDR3 DNA reads TGCAGCGCTCAAGCGGGAAACATTCAGTACTTC.

This rearrangement joins TRBV28 to TRBJ2-5, with 11 bases aligning to TRBD1. Germline CDR1 MDHEN, CDR2 SYDVKM. The CDR3 has 16 residues. Trimming took 5 bases from V and 4 from J; bases not matched to a gene: 9. The CDR3 spells CASSPPGQGEGETQYF. The CDR3 DNA reads as TGTGCCAGCAGTCCACCGGGACAGGGGGAAGGAGAGACCCAGTACTTC.

This chain connects TRBV27 to TRBJ2-2; TRBD2 agrees at 11 bases. The V gene end was trimmed by 5 bases and the J gene end by 2 bases; junction bases not matched to a gene: 7. The germline V gene has CDR1 MNHEY and CDR2 SMNVEV (reference sequence). CDR3 length: 17 residues. CDR3 loop: CASSLLAGGGNTGELFF. The CDR3 nucleotides read TGTGCCAGCAGTCTTCTAGCGGGAGGAGGTAACACCGGGGAGCTGTTTTTT.

J is TRBJ2-7 and V is TRBV20-1; D not resolved. The CDR3 contains 12 residues. Trimming removed 3 bases from V and 2 bases from J, with 8 bases in between. CDR1 and CDR2 from the germline V gene are DFQATT and SNEGSKA (reference sequence). CDR3 in amino acids: CSASVLPYEQYF. As DNA, the CDR3 is TGCAGTGCTAGTGTGCTCCCCTACGAGCAGTACTTC.